One and the same sample provided the 14 T cell receptor beta chains below, sequenced in a study of cytomegalovirus exposure and HLA in healthy donors. In the PCR, 60 Vbeta and 13 Jbeta primers were used. Libraries were prepared by immunoSEQ multiplex PCR; TCRdb keeps only in-frame clonotypes and omits some of them. The sample includes about 150,000 clones, roughly 80% of them seen just once. The sample was PBMCs. These receptors originate from a woman aged 40 to 55 in good health and CMV-seropositive.

The chain is built from TRBV25-1 and TRBJ2-2; D unresolved. The CDR3 contains 14 residues. Germline CDR1 MGHDK, CDR2 SYGVNS. Trimming stripped 3 bases from V and 6 bases from J, with 11 bases between. CDR3 amino acids: CASSDRLSSGELFF. The CDR3 DNA reads as TGTGCCAGCAGTGACCGACTGTCGTCCGGGGAGCTGTTTTTT.

A word on this clone: Other DNA sequences within the sample encode an identical CDR3. This chain connects TRBV5-1 to TRBJ2-3, with TRBD2 matching over 15 bases. CDR3 size: 17 residues. Trimming took 0 bases from V and 5 from J; bases not matched to a gene: 4. CDR1 and CDR2 (germline): SGHRS, YFSETQ. Here the CDR3 reads CASSLATGLAGGDTQYF. The CDR3, as DNA: TGCGCCAGCAGCTTGGCTACGGGACTAGCGGGGGGAGATACGCAGTATTTT.

V is TRBV30 and J is TRBJ1-5, with TRBD1 as a possible D gene (5 bases). In germline, CDR1 is GTSNPN, CDR2 SVGIG (reference sequence). V gave up 2 bases and J gave up 1 base, with 12 bases separating them. This CDR3 has 15 amino acids. The CDR3, as DNA: TGTGCCTGGAGTCGCGGGGCGGGAAGCAATCAGCCCCAGCATTTT. As protein: CAWSRGAGSNQPQHF.

The chain employs TRBV19 and TRBJ2-6; the D gene is possibly TRBD1 (5 bases). Trimming shortened V by 1 base and J by 0 bases, and 10 bases separated the two germline ends. CDR1 and CDR2 (germline): LNHDA, SQIVND (reference sequence). The CDR3 is made up of 17 amino acids. In nucleotides, the CDR3 is TGTGCCAGTAGTATAGCAGGGATGGGCTCTGGGGCCAACGTCCTGACTTTC. It yields the protein CASSIAGMGSGANVLTF. Full variable domain (remainder filled in from reference TRBV19 and TRBJ2-6): DGGITQSPKYLFRKEGQNVTLSCEQNLNHDAMYWYRQDPGQGLRLIYYSQIVNDFQKGDIAEGYSVSREKKESFPLTVTSAQKNPTAFYLCASSIAGMGSGANVLTFGAGSRLTVL.

V is TRBV7-9 and J is TRBJ2-5, with a weak D call TRBD2 (6 bases). CDR1 is SEHNR, CDR2 FQNEAQ, per germline (reference sequence). The V end lost 0 bases, the J end lost 4 bases, and 9 bases lay between the germline ends. The CDR3 length is 14 residues. The CDR3 DNA is TGTGCCAGCAGCTTAGCGGGGGGACGAGAGACCCAGTACTTC. Protein product: CASSLAGGRETQYF.

The chain has TRBV5-5 and TRBJ1-1, with D uncertain. Germline CDR1 SGHKS, CDR2 YYEKEE (reference sequence). This CDR3 has 11 residues. V lost 6 bases and J 8 bases, leaving 11 bases between the germline ends. Here the CDR3 reads CASISPREAFF. Here the CDR3 DNA reads TGTGCCAGCATCTCCCCCAGGGAAGCTTTCTTT. The full variable domain, completed using reference TRBV5-5 and TRBJ1-1, is DAGVTQSPTHLIKTRGQQVTLRCSPISGHKSVSWYQQVLGQGPQFIFQYYEKEERGRGNFPDRFSARQFPNYSSELNVNALLLGDSALYLCASISPREAFFGQGTRLTVV.

There are a few counts of this clone. The chain uses TRBV5-6 and TRBJ2-5, with no clear D. The CDR3 has 13 amino acids. Trimming cost V 4 bases and J 2 bases, with 9 bases left between them. Per germline, CDR1 SGHDT and CDR2 YYEEEE. This CDR3 reads CASSPTGQETQYF. CDR3 bases: TGTGCCAGCAGCCCGACTGGACAAGAGACCCAGTACTTC. Based on the CDR3 plus reference TRBV5-6 and TRBJ2-5, the full variable domain is DAGVTQSPTHLIKTRGQQVTLRCSPKSGHDTVSWYQQALGQGPQFIFQYYEEEERQRGNFPDRFSGHQFPNYSSELNVNALLLGDSALYLCASSPTGQETQYFGPGTRLLVL.

This sequence joins TRBV11-2 and TRBJ2-3; D possibly corresponds to TRBD2 (5 bases). The CDR3 spans 13 residues. V lost 5 bases and J lost 1, with 7 bases in between. Germline V gives CDR1 SGHAT, CDR2 FQNNGV. The CDR3 here is CASSQAGTDTQYF. In nucleotides, the CDR3 is TGTGCCAGCAGCCAAGCGGGCACAGATACGCAGTATTTT. Supplemented by reference TRBV11-2 and TRBJ2-3, the full variable domain reads EAGVAQSPRYKIIEKRQSVAFWCNPISGHATLYWYQQILGQGPKLLIQFQNNGVVDDSQLPKDRFSAERLKGVDSTLKIQPAKLEDSAVYLCASSQAGTDTQYFGPGTRLTVL.

This sequence joins TRBV19 and TRBJ1-6, with D tentatively TRBD1 (6 bases). V was pared by 5 bases and J by 7 bases, with 18 bases between. This CDR3 is 16 amino acids long. Germline V gene sequence: CDR1 LNHDA, CDR2 SQIVND (reference sequence). CDR3 in DNA: TGTGCCAGTAGTTCCCCCCCGGGACAAAGGAATTCACCCCTCCACTTT. Its protein is CASSSPPGQRNSPLHF.

The rearrangement uses TRBV15 and TRBJ2-1; 8 bases map to TRBD2. V was pared by 5 bases and J by 5 bases, with 5 bases of the junction left unmatched. The germline V gene encodes CDR1 LNHNV and CDR2 YYDKDF (reference sequence). The length of the CDR3 is 14 residues. The CDR3 sequence is CATSGRGGNNEQFF. As DNA, the CDR3 is TGTGCCACCAGCGGACGGGGGGGGAACAATGAGCAGTTCTTC.

The rearrangement joins TRBV28 to TRBJ2-1; maybe TRBD1 (6 bases). V was clipped by 5 bases and J by 7 bases, with 15 bases between them. The V gene's germline CDR1 is MDHEN and CDR2 SYDVKM. This CDR3 is 14 amino acids long. CDR3 residues: CASSKTGTGNEQFF. The CDR3 bases are TGTGCCAGCAGTAAGACAGGTACGGGGAATGAGCAGTTCTTC.

The V gene is TRBV28, the J gene TRBJ2-5, with 7 bases fitting TRBD1. Near its end, the DNA agrees better with TRBJ2-7, so the J call may be wrong. Germline-derived CDR1 and CDR2 are MDHEN and SYDVKM. This CDR3 comprises 13 residues. CDR3 region: CATKDRIPYEQYF. CDR3 DNA sequence: TGTGCCACCAAGGACAGGATCCCCTACGAGCAGTACTTC.

This clone was seen a single time. V usage is TRBV5-1 and J usage is TRBJ2-1; 10 positions agree with TRBD2. Germline V gene sequence: CDR1 SGHRS, CDR2 YFSETQ. V lost 3 bases and J lost 4; bases outside the gene matches: 10. CDR3 length: 17 amino acids. The CDR3 protein is CASSSASSGGTYNEQFF. As DNA, the CDR3 is TGCGCCAGCAGCTCCGCCTCTAGCGGGGGAACTTACAATGAGCAGTTCTTC. Full variable domain (missing parts from reference TRBV5-1 and TRBJ2-1): KAGVTQTPRYLIKTRGQQVTLSCSPISGHRSVSWYQQTPGQGLQFLFEYFSETQRNKGNFPGRFSGRQFSNSRSEMNVSTLELGDSALYLCASSSASSGGTYNEQFFGPGTRLTVL.

This chain uses TRBV9 with TRBJ2-3; 10 bases are a match to TRBD2. The V gene end was trimmed by 3 bases and the J gene end by 5 bases; junction bases not matched to a gene: 9. This CDR3 comprises 16 residues. The V gene's germline CDR1 is SGDLS and CDR2 YYNGEE. The chain's CDR3 is CASSDYSGGNGDTQYF. CDR3 DNA sequence: TGTGCCAGCAGCGACTATAGCGGGGGGAACGGAGATACGCAGTATTTT.